This section outlines one T cell receptor (beta chain) sequence together with its context. Its antigen is still unknown. This entry belongs to a study of shared clonotypes between healthy human individuals. About the study: A donor's plate count was three for CD4 naive and three for CD4 memory; CD8 naive had two and CD8 memory one. Study-wide results and limits: Sampling included only blood; tissue repertoires likely differ.

Profiled with immunoSEQ multiplex PCR; TCRdb holds only in-frame clones, not every one. The sample consists of roughly 1,500,000 clones, 98% of them appearing once. The CDR3 is made up of 15 amino acids. The V end lost 0 bases, the J end lost 6 bases, and 15 bases lay between the germline ends. Per the germline V gene, CDR1 is LGHNA and CDR2 is YSLEER. The receptor's source is a man between 25 and 39 years old in good health. This chain joins TRBV4-3 and TRBJ2-7; TRBD1 might be the D (6 bases). The source material was naive CD4+ T cells sorted from blood. The subset here: CD45RA+ positively selected. CDR3 bases: TGCGCCAGCAGCCAAGATCCGACAGGTACTCTCGAGCAGTACTTC. Amino acids: CASSQDPTGTLEQYF.